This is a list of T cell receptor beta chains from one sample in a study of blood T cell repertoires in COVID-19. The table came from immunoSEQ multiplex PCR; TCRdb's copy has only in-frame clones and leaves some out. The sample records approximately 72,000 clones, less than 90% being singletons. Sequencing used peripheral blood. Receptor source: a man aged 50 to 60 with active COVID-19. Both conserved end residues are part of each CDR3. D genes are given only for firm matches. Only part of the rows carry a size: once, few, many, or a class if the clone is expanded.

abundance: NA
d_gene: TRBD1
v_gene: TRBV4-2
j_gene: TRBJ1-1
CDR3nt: TGTGCCAGCAGCCAAGGAGGACAGGGGGCGATCCTAAAAGCTTTCTTT
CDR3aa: CASSQGGQGAILKAFF

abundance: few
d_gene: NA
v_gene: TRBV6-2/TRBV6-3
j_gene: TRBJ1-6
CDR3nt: TGTGCCAGCAGTTACGTGGGCAGCTCGGCTTCACCCCTCCACTTT
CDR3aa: CASSYVGSSASPLHF

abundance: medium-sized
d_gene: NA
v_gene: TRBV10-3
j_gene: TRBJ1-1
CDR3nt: TGTGCCATCAGTGAGTCTAGGACCTCCGGGGGCACTGAAGCTTTCTTT
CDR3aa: CAISESRTSGGTEAFF

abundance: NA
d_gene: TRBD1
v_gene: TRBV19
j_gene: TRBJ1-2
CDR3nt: TGTGCCAGTAGTATCCAGACAGGGGAGGTCTATGGCTACACCTTC
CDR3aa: CASSIQTGEVYGYTF

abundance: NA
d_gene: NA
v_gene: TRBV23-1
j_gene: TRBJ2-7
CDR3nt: TGCGCCAGCAGTCAAAACGAGCCCCGGGAGCAGTACTTC
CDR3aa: CASSQNEPREQYF

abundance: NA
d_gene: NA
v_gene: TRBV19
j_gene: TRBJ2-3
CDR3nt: TGTGCCAGTAGTATGCCCATTCGGGGCGGGGCCGGCACAGATACGCAGTATTTT
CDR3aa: CASSMPIRGGAGTDTQYF

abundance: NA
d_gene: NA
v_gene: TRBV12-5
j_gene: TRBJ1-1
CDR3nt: TGTGCTAGTGCCTATCCGGACACTGAAGCTTTCTTT
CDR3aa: CASAYPDTEAFF

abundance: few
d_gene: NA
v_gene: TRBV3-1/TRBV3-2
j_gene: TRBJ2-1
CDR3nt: TGTGCCAGCAGCCAAGGACTAGGGGACTCAAATGAGCAGTTCTTC
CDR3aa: CASSQGLGDSNEQFF

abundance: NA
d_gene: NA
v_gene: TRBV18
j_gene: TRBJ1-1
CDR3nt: TGTGCCAGCTCACCACCGCGGAAGACCACTGAAGCTTTCTTT
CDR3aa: CASSPPRKTTEAFF

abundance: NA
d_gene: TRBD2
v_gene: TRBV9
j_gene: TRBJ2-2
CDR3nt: TGTGCCAGCAGCGTAGGGCTAGCGGGGTCCGGGGAGCTGTTTTTT
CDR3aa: CASSVGLAGSGELFF